Detailed here is one T cell receptor beta chain. Antigen: not known. The entry originates in a study of CD8+ T cells in alopecia areata. Study-level results: Patients showed less clear TCR sequence sharing than mice, possibly partly because of HLA diversity. Lesional tissue from the scalp (especially in alopecia totalis/universalis) showed higher clonality than normal scalp.

The CDR3 contains 15 residues. The ends were cut back, 6 bases at V and 6 bases at J, with 21 bases in the middle. Per germline, CDR1 SNHLY and CDR2 FYNNEI. Treatment of the sample: oral pan-JAK inhibitor, 5-10 mg twice daily. The authors extracted RNA and reverse transcribed it into cDNA as the sequencing template. Assay used: immunoSEQ multiplex PCR; TCRdb lists only in-frame clones, some missing. The top ten hold 0.45% to 0.5% of the sample, which has 90,000 to 150,000 clones, 50% to 55% seen once. This specimen consisted of CD4+ T cells sorted from blood, obtained at week 4, from a patient treated with tofacitinib. The chain carries TRBV2 and TRBJ2-7, with D perhaps given as TRBD1 or TRBD2 (6 bases each). The sequence came from a human donor with alopecia areata. DNA for the CDR3: TGTGCCAGCAGGGCCGGGACACAGCGCGGGGCCGAGCAGTACTTC. It is translated as CASRAGTQRGAEQYF.